A selection of T cell receptor beta chains follows, all from one sample in a study of PD-1 blockade in classical Hodgkin lymphoma. Using immunoSEQ multiplex PCR, the repertoire was profiled, and TCRdb retains in-frame clones only, with some absent. Among about 7,800 clones listed, 70% to 90% were seen once. The starting material was CD8+ T cells from blood, obtained at baseline. Every receptor here comes from a human donor with classical Hodgkin lymphoma. Both conserved end residues are part of each CDR3. Each record gives: CDR3 length, V gene, clone size, J gene, D gene, CDR3 DNA, CDR3 protein. A D gene is named only where the DNA matches it firmly. Size is stated for part of the rows, as once, few or many counts, or as a class when the clone is expanded.

>14|TRBV27|NA|TRBJ2-5|NA
TGTGCCAGCAGTGAAATACAGGGTACGGAGACCCAGTACTTC
CASSEIQGTETQYF
>11|TRBV6-5|NA|TRBJ2-7|NA
TGTGCCAGCAGTTACTCGAACGAGCAGTACTTC
CASSYSNEQYF
>17|TRBV7-6|NA|TRBJ2-1|TRBD2
TGTGCCAGCAGCTTAGAGGGAGGCAGGACTAGCTACAATGAGCAGTTCTTC
CASSLEGGRTSYNEQFF
>14|TRBV10-2|NA|TRBJ2-1|TRBD2
TGCGCCAGCAGTGAGAAACGGGGGGACAATGAGCAGTTCTTC
CASSEKRGDNEQFF
>13|TRBV28|NA|TRBJ2-7|NA
TGTGCCAGCGGTTCCCTCTCAACCTACGAGCAGTACTTC
CASGSLSTYEQYF
>15|TRBV15|NA|TRBJ2-1|TRBD2
TGTGCCACCAGCAGAGAGGGACTAGCGGGAGATGAGCAGTTCTTC
CATSREGLAGDEQFF
>18|TRBV11-1|NA|TRBJ2-3|NA
TGTGCCAGCAGCTTAGTTTCTCTTCGGGCAGGGATCGAAGATACGCAGTATTTT
CASSLVSLRAGIEDTQYF
>16|TRBV6-5|NA|TRBJ1-2|NA
TGTGCCAGCAGTTACTCGGAGGAGCTGGCCTATCCAGGCTACACCTTC
CASSYSEELAYPGYTF
>13|TRBV7-6|once|TRBJ2-3|NA
TGTGCCAGCAGCTCTCCAGGTGGAGATACGCAGTATTTT
CASSSPGGDTQYF
>15|TRBV5-1|NA|TRBJ1-4|TRBD1
TGCGCCAGCAGCTTGGAAGGGGGCGGGGGTGAAAAACTGTTTTTT
CASSLEGGGGEKLFF
>14|TRBV21-1|NA|TRBJ1-6|NA
TGTGCCGGTGAACCAGGGGGCCATCATTCACCCCTCCACTTT
CAGEPGGHHSPLHF
>14|TRBV7-8|NA|TRBJ2-2|NA
TGTGCCACCACTTGGACAGCGAACACCGGGGAGCTGTTTTTT
CATTWTANTGELFF
>16|TRBV10-3|NA|TRBJ2-7|TRBD2
TGTGCCAGTGAACCCGGGACTAGCGGGAGTTCGGGCGAGCAGTACTTC
CASEPGTSGSSGEQYF
>14|TRBV2|few|TRBJ1-2|NA
TGTGCCAGCTATTCCGGCAGGAACTCTTGGGGCTACACCTTC
CASYSGRNSWGYTF
>17|TRBV27|NA|TRBJ2-6|TRBD2
TGTGCCAGCAGTCTCATAGCGGGAGAAAGTGGGGCCAACGTCCTGACTTTC
CASSLIAGESGANVLTF
>13|TRBV27|NA|TRBJ1-2|NA
TGTGCCAGCAGTCCGGGACCTGGCTATGGCTACACCTTC
CASSPGPGYGYTF
>13|TRBV5-1|NA|TRBJ1-2|NA
TGCGCCAGCAGCTTAAGTGCGAACTATGGCTACACCTTC
CASSLSANYGYTF
>15|TRBV19|NA|TRBJ1-5|TRBD1
TGTGCCAGCAGTCCTGACAGGGGTAGTATGCAGCCCCAGCATTTT
CASSPDRGSMQPQHF
>16|TRBV7-8|NA|TRBJ2-1|TRBD2
TGTGCCAGCAGCCCCGGCCCTAGCGGGAGTATCAATGAGCAGTTCTTC
CASSPGPSGSINEQFF
>17|TRBV4-1|NA|TRBJ2-7|NA
TGCGCCAGCAGCCAAGGGCACCGGGACGGTGACCTGTACGAGCAGTACTTC
CASSQGHRDGDLYEQYF
>15|TRBV4-1|NA|TRBJ2-7|NA
TGCGCCAGCAGCCAGGGACACAGCCTCTCCTACGAGCAGTACTTC
CASSQGHSLSYEQYF
>15|TRBV27|NA|TRBJ1-6|TRBD1
TGTGCCAGCAATGGCGGGACAGGGGGTGCTTCACCCCTCCACTTT
CASNGGTGGASPLHF
>16|TRBV28|once|TRBJ2-5|TRBD1
TGTGCCAGCAGTTTGACCCTGACAGGGATGGTGGAGACCCAGTACTTC
CASSLTLTGMVETQYF
>14|TRBV27|NA|TRBJ2-1|NA
TGTGCCAGCAGCCCGGGACTTCCATACAATGAGCAGTTCTTC
CASSPGLPYNEQFF
>17|TRBV15|NA|TRBJ2-3|TRBD1
TGTGCCACCAGCGCAACGGCCGGGACAGGGCTCACAGATACGCAGTATTTT
CATSATAGTGLTDTQYF
>14|TRBV4-2|NA|TRBJ2-1|NA
TGTGCCAGCAGCCACCGACTAGAGGGGCATGAGCAGTTCTTC
CASSHRLEGHEQFF
>13|TRBV7-8|NA|TRBJ1-1|NA
TGTGCCAGCAGCTGGACCGAGAACACTGAAGCTTTCTTT
CASSWTENTEAFF
>18|TRBV7-9|once|TRBJ2-1|TRBD2
TGTGCCAGCAGCCCCTGGGGACTAGCGGGGAGGTCCTACAATGAGCAGTTCTTC
CASSPWGLAGRSYNEQFF
>17|TRBV5-1|NA|TRBJ1-5|NA
TGCGCCAGCAGCCTGACCCAAGGGGAAGGGGGGGACCGGCCCCAGCATTTT
CASSLTQGEGGDRPQHF
>17|TRBV4-2|NA|TRBJ1-1|NA
TGTGCCAGCAGCCAAGAAGTGGGGGGCAGGGGCAACACTGAAGCTTTCTTT
CASSQEVGGRGNTEAFF
>15|TRBV27|NA|TRBJ2-1|TRBD1
TGTGCCAGCAGTTTAATGCAGGGGGTCGGCAATGAGCAGTTCTTC
CASSLMQGVGNEQFF
>16|TRBV5-6|NA|TRBJ2-7|TRBD2
TGTGCCAGCAGCTCTGCGGGAGGGCGCCCCTCCTACGAGCAGTACTTC
CASSSAGGRPSYEQYF
>13|TRBV27|NA|TRBJ2-1|TRBD2
TGTGCCAGCGAGGGACTAGCGGTCGGTGAGCAGTTCTTC
CASEGLAVGEQFF
>14|TRBV7-8|NA|TRBJ2-7|TRBD2
TGTGCCAGCAGAATGGGCGGGAGTATCGACGAGCAGTACTTC
CASRMGGSIDEQYF
>15|TRBV11-2|few|TRBJ2-5|TRBD2
TGTGCCAGCAGCTTAGATGGGACTAGCGGAGCGACCCAGTACTTC
CASSLDGTSGATQYF
>13|TRBV7-9|NA|TRBJ2-1|NA
TGTGCCAGCAGCTTATTGGTAACCAATGAGCAGTTCTTC
CASSLLVTNEQFF
>16|TRBV10-3|NA|TRBJ2-4|TRBD2
TGTGCCATCAGTGAGTCGAGGCTAGCGGGGGATGACATTCAGTACTTC
CAISESRLAGDDIQYF
>15|TRBV4-1|NA|TRBJ1-4|NA
TGCGCCAGCAGCCAAGTATGGGGGACTAATGAAAAACTGTTTTTT
CASSQVWGTNEKLFF
>12|TRBV4-2|NA|TRBJ2-5|NA
TGTGCCAGCAGTGGAACACAAGAGACCCAGTACTTC
CASSGTQETQYF
>14|TRBV7-9|few|TRBJ1-2|NA
TGTGCCAGCAGCTTATCCCCTCGGAACTATGGCTACACCTTC
CASSLSPRNYGYTF
>13|TRBV6-6|NA|TRBJ1-1|NA
TGTGCCAGCAGAAGGGAGATGAACACTGAAGCTTTCTTT
CASRREMNTEAFF
>14|TRBV9|NA|TRBJ1-2|NA
TGTGCCAGCAGCTCTCAAGGGACGGAATATGGCTACACCTTC
CASSSQGTEYGYTF
>14|TRBV5-8|NA|TRBJ2-1|NA
TGTGCCAGCAGCTCGGAGGACCGATACAATGAGCAGTTCTTC
CASSSEDRYNEQFF
>14|TRBV19|NA|TRBJ1-5|TRBD1
TGTGCCAGTAGTGATTGGACAGGGGCTCAGCCCCAGCATTTT
CASSDWTGAQPQHF
>15|TRBV28|NA|TRBJ2-2|TRBD1
TGTGCCAGCAGTTCCGGGACAGAAAACACCGGGGAGCTGTTTTTT
CASSSGTENTGELFF
>15|TRBV7-6|NA|TRBJ2-2|NA
TGTGCCAGCAGCTTAGGAGACAGAGTTGCCGGGGAGCTGTTTTTT
CASSLGDRVAGELFF
>16|TRBV28|once|TRBJ2-1|TRBD2
TGTGCCAGCAGTCCGTGGACTAGCGGGACCTTCAATGAGCAGTTCTTC
CASSPWTSGTFNEQFF
>13|TRBV5-1|NA|TRBJ1-1|NA
TGCGCCAGCTCGAAGCTTATGAACACTGAAGCTTTCTTT
CASSKLMNTEAFF
>13|TRBV25-1|NA|TRBJ2-1|NA
TGTGCCAGCAGTGAATCTCCGGGGAATGAGCAGTTCTTC
CASSESPGNEQFF
>14|TRBV7-9|NA|TRBJ2-2|NA
TGTGCCAGCAGTTCGCCAGGGAGCACCGGGGAGCTGTTTTTT
CASSSPGSTGELFF